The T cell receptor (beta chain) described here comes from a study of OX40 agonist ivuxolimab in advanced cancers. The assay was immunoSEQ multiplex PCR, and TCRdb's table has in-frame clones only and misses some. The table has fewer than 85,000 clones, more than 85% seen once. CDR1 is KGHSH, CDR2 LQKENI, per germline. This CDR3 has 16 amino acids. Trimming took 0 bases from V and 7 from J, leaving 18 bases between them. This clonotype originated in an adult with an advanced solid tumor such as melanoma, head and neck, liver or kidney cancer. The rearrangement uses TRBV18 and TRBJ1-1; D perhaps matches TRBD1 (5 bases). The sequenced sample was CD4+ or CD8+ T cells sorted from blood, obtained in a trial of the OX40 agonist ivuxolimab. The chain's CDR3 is CASSPPPVGVILEAFF. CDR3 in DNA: TGTGCCAGCTCACCACCGCCGGTAGGGGTAATTCTTGAAGCTTTCTTT.